The present TCR beta chain was sequenced within a study of T cell responses to AZD1222 COVID-19 vaccine. Study conclusions and caveats: Spike-wide vaccine-associated CD4 TCRs dominated at 160-218 and 743-854. Repertoires in all cases were sampled only once the peak T cell response had passed. Targets within unmutated variant regions were reportedly found for nearly half of spike-specific TCRs.

Clones were sequenced by immunoSEQ multiplex PCR, and TCRdb holds only the in-frame ones, with some missing. The sample carries 120,000 or so clones, about 94% recorded once. This CDR3 has 13 residues. The ends lost 4 bases at V and 3 bases at J; junction bases unmatched: 2. Looked up from germline, CDR1 is PRHDT and CDR2 is FYEKMQ (reference sequence). This clone was observed many times. Its antigen is still unknown. V and J are TRBV13 and TRBJ1-1; 7 nucleotides agree with TRBD1. The material was peripheral blood, obtained 28 days after the second AZD1222 dose. This clonotype was obtained from an adult who received the AZD1222 COVID-19 vaccine. DNA for the CDR3: TGTGCCAGCAGCTGGGACAGTGACACTGAAGCTTTCTTT. Protein sequence: CASSWDSDTEAFF.